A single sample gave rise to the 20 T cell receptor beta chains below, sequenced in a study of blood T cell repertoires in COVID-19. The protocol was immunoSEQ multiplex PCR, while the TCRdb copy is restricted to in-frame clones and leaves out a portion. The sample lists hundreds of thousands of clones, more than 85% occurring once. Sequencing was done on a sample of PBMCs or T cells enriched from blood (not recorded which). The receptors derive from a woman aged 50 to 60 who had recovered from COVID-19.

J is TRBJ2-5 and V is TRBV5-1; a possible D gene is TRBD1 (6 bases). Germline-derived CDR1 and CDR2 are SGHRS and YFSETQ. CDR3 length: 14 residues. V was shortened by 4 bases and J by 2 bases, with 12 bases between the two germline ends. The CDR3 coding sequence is TGCGCCAGCAGCCACGGACAGATTCAAGAGACCCAGTACTTC. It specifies CASSHGQIQETQYF.

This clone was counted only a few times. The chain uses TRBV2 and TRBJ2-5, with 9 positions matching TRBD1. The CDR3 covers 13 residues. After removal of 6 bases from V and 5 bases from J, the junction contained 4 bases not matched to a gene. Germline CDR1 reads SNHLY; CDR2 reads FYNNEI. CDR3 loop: CASSGDRDETQYF. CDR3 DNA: TGTGCCAGCAGCGGGGACAGGGATGAGACCCAGTACTTC.

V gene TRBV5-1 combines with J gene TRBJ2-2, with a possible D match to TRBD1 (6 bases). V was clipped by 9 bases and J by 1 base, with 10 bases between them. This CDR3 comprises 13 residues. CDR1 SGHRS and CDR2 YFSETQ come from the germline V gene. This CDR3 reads CAIRGGNTGELFF. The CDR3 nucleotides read TGCGCCATCAGAGGGGGGAACACCGGGGAGCTGTTTTTT.

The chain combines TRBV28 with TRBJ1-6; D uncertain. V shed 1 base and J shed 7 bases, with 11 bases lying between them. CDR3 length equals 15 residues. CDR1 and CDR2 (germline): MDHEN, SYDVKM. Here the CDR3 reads CASSLLVQKNSPLHF. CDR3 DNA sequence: TGTGCCAGCAGTTTATTGGTGCAGAAGAATTCACCCCTCCACTTT.

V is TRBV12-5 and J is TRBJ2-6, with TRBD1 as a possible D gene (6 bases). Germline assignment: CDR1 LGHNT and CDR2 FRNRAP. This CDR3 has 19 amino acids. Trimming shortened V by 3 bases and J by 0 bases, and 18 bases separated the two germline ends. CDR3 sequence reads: CASGFRQAGGISGANVLTF. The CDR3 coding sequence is TGTGCTAGTGGTTTCCGACAGGCTGGTGGCATCTCTGGGGCCAACGTCCTGACTTTC.

The CDR3 region is CASSPASGLYTGELFF. The CDR3 nucleotides read TGTGCCAGCTCACCTGCTAGCGGATTATACACCGGGGAGCTGTTTTTT. The chain is built from TRBV18 and TRBJ2-2; TRBD2 matches at 7 bases. With V trimmed by 3 bases and J by 3 bases, 7 bases remained unmatched. The CDR3 runs to 16 residues. The germline V gene has CDR1 KGHSH and CDR2 LQKENI.

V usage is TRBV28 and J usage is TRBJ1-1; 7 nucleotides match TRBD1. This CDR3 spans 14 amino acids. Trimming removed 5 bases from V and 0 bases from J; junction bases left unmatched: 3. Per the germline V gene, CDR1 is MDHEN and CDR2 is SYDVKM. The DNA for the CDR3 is TGTGCCAGCAGTCCCGGACAGGTGAACACTGAAGCTTTCTTT. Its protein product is CASSPGQVNTEAFF. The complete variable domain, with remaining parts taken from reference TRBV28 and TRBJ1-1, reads DVKVTQSSRYLVKRTGEKVFLECVQDMDHENMFWYRQDPGLGLRLIYFSYDVKMKEKGDIPEGYSVSREKKERFSLILESASTNQTSMYLCASSPGQVNTEAFFGQGTRLTVV.

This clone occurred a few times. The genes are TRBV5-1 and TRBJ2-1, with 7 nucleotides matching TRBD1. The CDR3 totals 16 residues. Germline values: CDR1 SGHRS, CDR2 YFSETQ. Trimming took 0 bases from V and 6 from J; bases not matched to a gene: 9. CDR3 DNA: TGCGCCAGCAGCTTGGTTCAAGGACAGGACTCCAATGAGCAGTTCTTC. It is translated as CASSLVQGQDSNEQFF.

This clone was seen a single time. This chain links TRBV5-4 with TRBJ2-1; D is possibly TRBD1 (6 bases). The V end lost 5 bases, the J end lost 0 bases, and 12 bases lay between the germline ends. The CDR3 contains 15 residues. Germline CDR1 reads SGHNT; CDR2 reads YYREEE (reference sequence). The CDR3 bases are TGTGCCAGCAGTATAGGGGGAGTCTCCTACAATGAGCAGTTCTTC. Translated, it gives CASSIGGVSYNEQFF.

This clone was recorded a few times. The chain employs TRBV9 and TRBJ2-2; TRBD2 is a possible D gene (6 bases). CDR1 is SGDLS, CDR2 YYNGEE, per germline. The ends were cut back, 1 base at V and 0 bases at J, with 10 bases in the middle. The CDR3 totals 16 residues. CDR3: CASSVRGSPNTGELFF. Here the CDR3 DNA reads TGTGCCAGCAGCGTACGGGGGTCCCCGAACACCGGGGAGCTGTTTTTT.

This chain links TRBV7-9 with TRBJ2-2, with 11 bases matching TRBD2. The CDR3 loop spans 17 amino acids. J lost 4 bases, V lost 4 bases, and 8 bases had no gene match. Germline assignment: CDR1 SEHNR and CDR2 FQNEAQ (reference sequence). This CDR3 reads CASSYSLAGESTGELFF. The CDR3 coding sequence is TGTGCCAGCAGCTACTCACTAGCGGGAGAAAGCACCGGGGAGCTGTTTTTT. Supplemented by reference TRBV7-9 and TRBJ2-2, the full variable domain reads DTGVSQNPRHKITKRGQNVTFRCDPISEHNRLYWYRQTLGQGPEFLTYFQNEAQLEKSRLLSDRFSAERPKGSFSTLEIQRTEQGDSAMYLCASSYSLAGESTGELFFGEGSRLTVL.

The CDR3 DNA follows: TGTGCCAGCAGCTCCTATAGCGGGGACCAAGAGACCCAGTACTTC. Amino acids: CASSSYSGDQETQYF. The V and J genes are TRBV5-5 and TRBJ2-5; 8 bases are shared with TRBD2. Germline V gene data show CDR1 as SGHKS and CDR2 as YYEKEE (reference sequence). Trimming took 3 bases from V and 0 from J; bases not matched to a gene: 4. The CDR3 spans 15 residues.

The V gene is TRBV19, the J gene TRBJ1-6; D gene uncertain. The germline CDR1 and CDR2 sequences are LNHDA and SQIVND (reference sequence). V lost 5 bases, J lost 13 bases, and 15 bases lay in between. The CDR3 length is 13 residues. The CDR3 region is CASSPERKAPLHF. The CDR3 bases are TGTGCCAGTAGTCCTGAGAGAAAAGCTCCCCTCCACTTT.

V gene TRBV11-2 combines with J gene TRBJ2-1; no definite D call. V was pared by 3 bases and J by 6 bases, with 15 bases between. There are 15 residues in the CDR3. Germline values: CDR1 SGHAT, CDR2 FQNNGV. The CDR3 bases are TGTGCCAGCAGCTTGCATGGCACGGGTGGCAATGAGCAGTTCTTC. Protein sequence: CASSLHGTGGNEQFF.

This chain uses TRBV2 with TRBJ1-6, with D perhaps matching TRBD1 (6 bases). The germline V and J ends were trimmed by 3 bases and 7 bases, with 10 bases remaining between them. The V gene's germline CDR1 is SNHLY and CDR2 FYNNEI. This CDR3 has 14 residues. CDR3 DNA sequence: TGTGCCAGCAGTGACCAGGGGTTCAATTCACCCCTCCACTTT. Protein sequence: CASSDQGFNSPLHF.

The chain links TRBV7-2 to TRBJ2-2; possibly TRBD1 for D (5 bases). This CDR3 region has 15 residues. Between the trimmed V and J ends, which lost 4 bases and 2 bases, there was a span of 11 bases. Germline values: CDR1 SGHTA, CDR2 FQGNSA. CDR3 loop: CASSYDRANTGELFF. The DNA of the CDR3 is TGTGCCAGCAGCTACGACAGAGCCAACACCGGGGAGCTGTTTTTT.

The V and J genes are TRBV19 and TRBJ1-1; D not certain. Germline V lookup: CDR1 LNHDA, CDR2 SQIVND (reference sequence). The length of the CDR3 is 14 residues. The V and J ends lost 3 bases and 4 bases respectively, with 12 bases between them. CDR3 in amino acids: CASSIIPGVTEAFF. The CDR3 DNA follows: TGTGCCAGTAGTATTATTCCCGGGGTCACTGAAGCTTTCTTT.

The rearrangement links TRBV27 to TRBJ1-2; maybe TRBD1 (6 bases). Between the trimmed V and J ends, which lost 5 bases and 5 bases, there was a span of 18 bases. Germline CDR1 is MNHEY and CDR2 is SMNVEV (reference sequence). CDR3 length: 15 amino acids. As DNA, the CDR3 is TGTGCCAGCAGTCCTTCTTTGACAGGACCTTATGGCTACACCTTC. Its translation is CASSPSLTGPYGYTF.

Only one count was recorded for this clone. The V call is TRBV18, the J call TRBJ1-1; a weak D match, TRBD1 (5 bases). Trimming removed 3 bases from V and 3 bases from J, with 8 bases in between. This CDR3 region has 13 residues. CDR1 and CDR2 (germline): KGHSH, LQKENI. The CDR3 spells CASSPARDTEAFF. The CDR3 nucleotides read TGTGCCAGCTCACCCGCCAGGGACACTGAAGCTTTCTTT.

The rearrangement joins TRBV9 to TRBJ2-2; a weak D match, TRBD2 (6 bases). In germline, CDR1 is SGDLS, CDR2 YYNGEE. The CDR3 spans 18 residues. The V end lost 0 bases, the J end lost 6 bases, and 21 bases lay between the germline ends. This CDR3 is CASSVVGGNTNIPGELFF. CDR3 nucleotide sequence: TGTGCCAGCAGCGTAGTTGGGGGGAACACTAATATTCCCGGGGAGCTGTTTTTT.